The 22 T cell receptor beta chains below were found in one sample sequenced in a study of OX40 agonist ivuxolimab in advanced cancers. Clones were read by immunoSEQ multiplex PCR, and TCRdb kept only the in-frame ones, dropping some. The sample lists some 60,000 clones, approximately 86% occurring once. The specimen was CD4+ or CD8+ T cells sorted from blood, collected in a trial of the OX40 agonist ivuxolimab. These receptors were collected from an adult with an advanced solid tumor such as melanoma, head and neck, liver or kidney cancer.

The table lists this clone with a few counts. V usage is TRBV7-3 and J usage is TRBJ2-7; no clear D gene. The CDR3 sequence is 13 residues long. Trimming shortened V by 4 bases and J by 1 base, and 8 bases separated the two germline ends. The germline CDR1 and CDR2 sequences are SGHTA and FQGTGA. The CDR3 region is CASSSGPSYEQYF. The CDR3 nucleotides read TGTGCCAGCAGCTCTGGACCTTCCTACGAGCAGTACTTC.

This rearrangement joins TRBV6-5 to TRBJ2-1; 7 bases are shared with TRBD1. V trimming: 5 bases; J trimming: 3 bases; junction bases outside the gene matches: 1. In germline, CDR1 is MNHEY, CDR2 SVGAGI. The CDR3 contains 13 residues. CDR3 sequence: CASSRDSYNEQFF. CDR3 DNA: TGTGCCAGCAGTCGGGACAGCTACAATGAGCAGTTCTTC.

This clone was counted a single time. The chain employs TRBV7-9 and TRBJ1-6; unclear D gene. V was pared by 5 bases and J by 6 bases, with 11 bases between. The CDR3 consists of 14 residues. Germline assignment: CDR1 SEHNR and CDR2 FQNEAQ (reference sequence). Here the CDR3 reads CASSRTLTNSPLHF. CDR3 DNA: TGTGCCAGCAGCCGGACCCTGACTAATTCACCCCTCCACTTT.

The CDR3 DNA is TGCGCCAGCAGCTTTGTTCCAGGGCAAGAGACCCAGTACTTC. Protein sequence: CASSFVPGQETQYF. The V gene is TRBV5-1, the J gene TRBJ2-5; D perhaps matches TRBD1 (5 bases). V was trimmed by 2 bases and J by 2 bases, leaving 10 bases between them. From germline, CDR1 is SGHRS and CDR2 YFSETQ. The CDR3 runs to 14 residues.

The chain couples TRBV5-8 to TRBJ1-1, with unresolved D. Germline V gene sequence: CDR1 SGHTS, CDR2 YDEGEE. This CDR3 region has 15 residues. Trimming left V 4 bases short and J 6 bases short, with 19 bases between. In nucleotides, the CDR3 is TGTGCCAGCAGCCTTCGACCCCCGGGGAAGGCTGAAGCTTTCTTT. As protein: CASSLRPPGKAEAFF.

This rearrangement joins TRBV5-4 to TRBJ2-6, with no clear D. Germline V lookup: CDR1 SGHNT, CDR2 YYREEE (reference sequence). Trimming removed 0 bases from V and 0 bases from J, with 7 bases in between. The CDR3 extends over 16 amino acids. The CDR3, as DNA: TGTGCCAGCAGCTTGGCAGCAGCCTCTGGGGCCAACGTCCTGACTTTC. It encodes CASSLAAASGANVLTF.

The V gene is TRBV30, the J gene TRBJ1-6, with 7 bases identical to TRBD1. The CDR3 covers 14 residues. V shed 2 bases, J shed 5 bases, and the junction held 3 bases outside the gene matches. Germline lookup yields CDR1 GTSNPN and CDR2 SVGIG (reference sequence). DNA for the CDR3: TGTGCCTGGAGTAAGGGGGCGAATAATTCACCCCTCCACTTT. Protein: CAWSKGANNSPLHF.

V gene TRBV30 combines with J gene TRBJ2-3; D may be TRBD1 or TRBD2 (5 bases each). V lost 4 bases and J lost 2, with 10 bases in between. The CDR3 contains 13 residues. CDR1 and CDR2 from the germline V gene are GTSNPN and SVGIG (reference sequence). The CDR3: CAWIAGTTDTQYF. For the CDR3, the DNA is TGTGCCTGGATCGCAGGGACCACAGATACGCAGTATTTT.

This sequence joins TRBV2 and TRBJ1-5; no definite D call. V was pared by 1 base and J by 1 base, with 11 bases between. Looked up from germline, CDR1 is SNHLY and CDR2 is FYNNEI. The CDR3 length is 16 residues. CDR3 region: CASSEESSGSNQPQHF. The CDR3 coding sequence is TGTGCCAGCAGTGAAGAATCGTCGGGGAGCAATCAGCCCCAGCATTTT. The full variable domain, rest sourced from reference TRBV2 and TRBJ1-5, is EPEVTQTPSHQVTQMGQEVILRCVPISNHLYFYWYRQILGQKVEFLVSFYNNEISEKSEIFDDQFSVERPDGSNFTLKIRSTKLEDSAMYFCASSEESSGSNQPQHFGDGTRLSIL.

The gene calls are TRBV5-1 and TRBJ1-4; TRBD1 is a possible D gene (6 bases). The CDR3 consists of 12 residues. In germline, CDR1 is SGHRS, CDR2 YFSETQ. V lost 5 bases to trimming and J lost 8 bases, with 10 bases between them. CDR3 sequence (DNA): TGCGCCAGCAGACCGGACAGCGAAAAACTGTTTTTT. Translation gives CASRPDSEKLFF.

V and J are TRBV6-1 and TRBJ1-6; D is possibly TRBD1 (6 bases). Trimming stripped 10 bases from V and 6 bases from J, with 13 bases between. Per the germline V gene, CDR1 is MNHNS and CDR2 is SASEGT. The CDR3 covers 13 residues. The CDR3 region is CATGASFNSPLHF. In DNA, the CDR3 is TGTGCCACAGGGGCCAGTTTTAATTCACCCCTCCACTTT.

This clone was counted once. The V and J genes are TRBV5-1 and TRBJ2-5, with 8 positions matching TRBD2. V shed 0 bases, J shed 3 bases, and the junction held 4 bases outside the gene matches. The CDR3 length is 15 residues. Germline assignment: CDR1 SGHRS and CDR2 YFSETQ. The CDR3 region has the DNA TGCGCCAGCAGCTTGGAGGGAGCGGGGGAAGAGACCCAGTACTTC. Residues: CASSLEGAGEETQYF.

The chain joins TRBV19 to TRBJ1-5; D is ambiguous. The CDR3 consists of 15 residues. CDR1 and CDR2 (germline): LNHDA, SQIVND (reference sequence). Trimming removed 4 bases from V and 5 bases from J, with 15 bases in between. CDR3 bases: TGTGCCAGTAGTAGCTTCCGCAGCGCGGATCAGCCCCAGCATTTT. Translation gives CASSSFRSADQPQHF. The full variable domain, rest sourced from reference TRBV19 and TRBJ1-5, is DGGITQSPKYLFRKEGQNVTLSCEQNLNHDAMYWYRQDPGQGLRLIYYSQIVNDFQKGDIAEGYSVSREKKESFPLTVTSAQKNPTAFYLCASSSFRSADQPQHFGDGTRLSIL.

The chain is built from TRBV6-5 and TRBJ2-7, with TRBD1 identical over 12 bases. J was trimmed by 10 bases and V by 0 bases; bases with no gene match: 7. Germline values: CDR1 MNHEY, CDR2 SVGAGI. The CDR3 spans 15 residues. CDR3 coding DNA: TGTGCCAGCAGTTACTCTGAGGGACAGGGGGCGAGTCAGTACTTC. Protein sequence: CASSYSEGQGASQYF.

The V call is TRBV12-5, the J call TRBJ1-5; D may be TRBD1 (5 bases). CDR1 LGHNT and CDR2 FRNRAP come from the germline V gene. This CDR3 region has 15 residues. V lost 4 bases and J lost 3, with 13 bases in between. CDR3 sequence reads: CASGSGVTYNQPQHF. DNA for the CDR3: TGTGCTAGTGGTTCGGGGGTGACTTACAATCAGCCCCAGCATTTT.

The chain uses TRBV7-6 and TRBJ2-3; perhaps TRBD1 as D (6 bases). The CDR3 is 15 residues long. Trimming removed 5 bases at V and 5 bases at J, with 17 bases between. Germline loops: CDR1 SGHVS, CDR2 FNYEAQ. The CDR3 is CASSPPRGGIDTQYF. DNA for the CDR3: TGTGCCAGCAGCCCCCCGAGAGGGGGAATAGATACGCAGTATTTT.

The chain joins TRBV5-6 to TRBJ2-5; D gene unclear. Germline V gene sequence: CDR1 SGHDT, CDR2 YYEEEE. V gave up 0 bases and J gave up 6 bases, with 6 bases separating them. This CDR3 spans 12 amino acids. The CDR3 coding sequence is TGTGCCAGCAGCTTGGAGGGAAAGACCCAGTACTTC. This encodes CASSLEGKTQYF. Together with reference TRBV5-6 and TRBJ2-5, the CDR3 gives the full variable domain: DAGVTQSPTHLIKTRGQQVTLRCSPKSGHDTVSWYQQALGQGPQFIFQYYEEEERQRGNFPDRFSGHQFPNYSSELNVNALLLGDSALYLCASSLEGKTQYFGPGTRLLVL.

This clone was counted between two and nine times. This rearrangement joins TRBV7-9 to TRBJ1-2; D not certain. The V end lost 11 bases, the J end lost 3 bases, and 25 bases lay between the germline ends. From germline, CDR1 is SEHNR and CDR2 FQNEAQ (reference sequence). The CDR3 totals 16 residues. The DNA of the CDR3 is TGTGCCCTCGCCGGCCGCAGGTCGATTAAAGACTATGGCTACACCTTC. Its protein is CALAGRRSIKDYGYTF.

The chain links TRBV7-3 to TRBJ2-5, with D unresolved. V gave up 0 bases and J gave up 5 bases, with 7 bases separating them. Germline V gene sequence: CDR1 SGHTA, CDR2 FQGTGA. The CDR3 spans 13 residues. The CDR3 region has the DNA TGTGCCAGCAGCTTAACGAGTAGGGAGACCCAGTACTTC. Translation gives CASSLTSRETQYF. The full variable domain, its missing parts supplied by reference TRBV7-3 and TRBJ2-5, is GAGVSQTPSNKVTEKGKYVELRCDPISGHTALYWYRQSLGQGPEFLIYFQGTGAADDSGLPNDRFFAVRPEGSVSTLKIQRTERGDSAVYLCASSLTSRETQYFGPGTRLLVL.

The rearrangement links TRBV30 to TRBJ1-2; 7 positions agree with TRBD1. The germline gives CDR1 GTSNPN, CDR2 SVGIG (reference sequence). V dropped 5 bases and J dropped 7; count of bases not matched to a gene: 7. The length of the CDR3 is 12 residues. The CDR3 spells CAWDRAGVGYTF. The CDR3 DNA reads as TGTGCCTGGGACAGGGCAGGTGTTGGCTACACCTTC.

The chain has TRBV6-5 and TRBJ1-5; D is unclear. This CDR3 is built from 14 residues. Between the trimmed V and J ends, which lost 5 bases and 1 base, there was a span of 9 bases. CDR1 and CDR2 from the germline V gene are MNHEY and SVGAGI. CDR3 amino acids: CASSHLGSNQPQHF. CDR3 bases: TGTGCCAGCAGTCACCTTGGGAGCAATCAGCCCCAGCATTTT.

This clone was seen a handful of times. The chain combines TRBV5-1 with TRBJ1-5; D not certain. This CDR3 spans 13 amino acids. V lost 4 bases and J 6 bases, leaving 11 bases between the germline ends. Germline CDR1 reads SGHRS; CDR2 reads YFSETQ. The DNA for the CDR3 is TGCGCCAGCAGCCCCCAGGACGGTCAGCCCCAGCATTTT. This encodes CASSPQDGQPQHF.